Sequencing of this TCR beta chain was carried out in a study of vaccination effects on CD4 cells after COVID-19. Notes on the study in general: In convalescents, spike-reactive clones (those seen post-vaccine) were mainly new vaccine-induced clones. The study found marked clonal contraction of infection- and vaccine-induced clones late after vaccination.

Assay: immunoSEQ multiplex PCR; the TCRdb copy retains only in-frame clones and omits some. The sample yields about 26,000 clones, about four fifths seen once. As concerns this clone: Its antigen remains unknown.

Pools of viral peptides were used by the ViraFEST assay to expand antigen-specific CD4+ T cells ahead of sequencing. Subsequent to a culture period of roughly 11 days, CD4+ T cells were isolated. A positive SARS-CoV-2 PCR test fell between March and December 2020. Some 2 million PBMC were placed in each well, which was supplemented with approximately 10 IU/ml IL-2 and around 9.4 ug/ml peptides. Germline V CDR1 and CDR2: LGHDT, YNNKEL (reference sequence). V lost 4 bases, J lost 0 bases, and 6 bases stayed unmatched. CDR3 length: 16 amino acids. The origin of this receptor is a human donor who had a prior SARS-CoV-2 infection. This rearrangement joins TRBV3-1 (or the pseudogene TRBV3-2) to TRBJ1-3; 7 bases map to TRBD1. This specimen was CD4+ T cells from PBMCs cultured with HCoV-NL63 spike peptides, taken before COVID-19 vaccination. DNA of the CDR3: TGTGCCAGCAGCCGAGCCGGACAGGTCTCTGGAAACACCATATATTTT. Protein sequence: CASSRAGQVSGNTIYF.